This is a list of T cell receptor beta chains from one sample in a study of Tregs in tolerant kidney transplant recipients. Their antigens remain unidentified. TCRdb keeps only in-frame clones here, not all; method: immunoSEQ multiplex PCR. This table holds a few thousand clones, nearly 90% found once. The sequences come from Tregs from blood cultured with allogeneic cells, collected before the transplant. The origin of the receptors is a human patient who received a combined kidney and bone marrow transplant. Both conserved end residues are part of each CDR3. Fields, in order: D gene, J gene, V gene, clone size, CDR3 DNA, CDR3 protein. A D gene is named only where the DNA matches it firmly. The size of a clone is reported for some rows only, either as once, few or many, or as a class for expanded clones.

D: NA
J: TRBJ2-7
V: TRBV11-2
size: few
DNA: TGTGCCAGCAGCAAGCGGGCCTTGACGGGGCAGTACTTC
CDR3: CASSKRALTGQYF

D: NA
J: TRBJ2-7
V: TRBV2
size: NA
DNA: TGTGCCAGCAGTGTCCAGGGAGCAACCTACGAGCAGTACTTC
CDR3: CASSVQGATYEQYF

D: TRBD1
J: TRBJ2-1
V: TRBV29-1
size: NA
DNA: TGCAGCGTTTTTCAGGGGGCCTACAATGAGCAGTTCTTC
CDR3: CSVFQGAYNEQFF

D: NA
J: TRBJ2-3
V: TRBV7-9
size: NA
DNA: TGTGCCATCGACGGTCAGGGGATAGTTGATACGCAGTATTTT
CDR3: CAIDGQGIVDTQYF

D: TRBD2
J: TRBJ2-1
V: TRBV7-9
size: NA
DNA: TGTGCCAGCAGCTTAGCTCCTAGCGGGAGGGCCTATTTGGGCAATGAGCAGTTCTTC
CDR3: CASSLAPSGRAYLGNEQFF

D: NA
J: TRBJ2-5
V: TRBV7-2
size: once
DNA: TGTGCCAGCAGCTTAAATAGCCGCTTTAGTCAGTACTTC
CDR3: CASSLNSRFSQYF

D: TRBD1
J: TRBJ1-2
V: TRBV5-4
size: NA
DNA: TGTGCCAGCAGCTTGGACCGGACAGGGGAGGGCGGCTACACCTTC
CDR3: CASSLDRTGEGGYTF

D: TRBD1
J: TRBJ1-2
V: TRBV4-1
size: once
DNA: TGCGCCAGCAGCGTAACCCCCGGGACAGGGGGTTATTATAACTATGGCTACACCTTC
CDR3: CASSVTPGTGGYYNYGYTF

D: NA
J: TRBJ2-4
V: TRBV18
size: NA
DNA: TGTGCCAGCTCCTCGCTGTCATCGATCTACTTC
CDR3: CASSSLSSIYF

D: NA
J: TRBJ2-1
V: TRBV2
size: NA
DNA: TGTGCCAGCCTGGGTGCGGGCTACAATGAGCAGTTCTTC
CDR3: CASLGAGYNEQFF

D: TRBD2
J: TRBJ2-5
V: TRBV9
size: NA
DNA: TGTGCCAGCAGCGTGGGGACTAGCGGGAACCAAGAGACCCAGTACTTC
CDR3: CASSVGTSGNQETQYF

D: NA
J: TRBJ1-4
V: TRBV4-1
size: NA
DNA: TGCGCCAGCAGCCAAATAATCGGGCGGGAAAAACTGTTTTTT
CDR3: CASSQIIGREKLFF

D: TRBD1
J: TRBJ2-7
V: TRBV4-1
size: NA
DNA: TGCGCCAGCAGCCAACCACGACAGGGAACGAGCTCCTACGAGCAGTACTTC
CDR3: CASSQPRQGTSSYEQYF

D: NA
J: TRBJ2-2
V: TRBV5-1
size: NA
DNA: TGCGCCAGCAGCTTGGACGGCACGGGCACCGGGGAGCTGTTTTTT
CDR3: CASSLDGTGTGELFF

D: NA
J: TRBJ1-5
V: TRBV18
size: NA
DNA: TGTGCCAGCTCACCGGGCTCGGGCAATCAGCCCCAGCATTTT
CDR3: CASSPGSGNQPQHF

D: TRBD2
J: TRBJ2-7
V: TRBV10-2
size: NA
DNA: TGCGCCAGCCTACCTGTAGCGGGAGGGGCCTACGAGCAGTACTTC
CDR3: CASLPVAGGAYEQYF

D: TRBD1
J: TRBJ2-2
V: TRBV5-1
size: NA
DNA: TGCGCCAGCGGGGCGACAGGGGGCACCGGGGAGCTGTTTTTT
CDR3: CASGATGGTGELFF

D: TRBD2
J: TRBJ2-3
V: TRBV28
size: NA
DNA: TGTGCCAGCAGCTCGTACGTCTGGCGGGGGGGAGGATCCACAGATACGCAGTATTTT
CDR3: CASSSYVWRGGGSTDTQYF

D: NA
J: TRBJ1-2
V: TRBV29-1
size: NA
DNA: TGCAGCGTTCTCCGGGGGGCAGGCTACACCTTC
CDR3: CSVLRGAGYTF

D: TRBD1
J: TRBJ1-2
V: TRBV7-8
size: NA
DNA: TGTGCCAGCAGCGTTTACAGGGGTGGCTACACCTTC
CDR3: CASSVYRGGYTF

D: NA
J: TRBJ1-3
V: TRBV29-1
size: NA
DNA: TGCAGCGTTGAAGATCCACGGAGAAACACCATATATTTT
CDR3: CSVEDPRRNTIYF

D: TRBD1
J: TRBJ2-7
V: TRBV2
size: NA
DNA: TGTGCCGGCAGGACAGGGTCCTACGAGCAGTACTTC
CDR3: CAGRTGSYEQYF

D: NA
J: TRBJ2-5
V: TRBV6-1
size: NA
DNA: TGTGCCAGCATCCAGGGGGGGAACCAAGAGACCCAGTACTTC
CDR3: CASIQGGNQETQYF

D: TRBD1
J: TRBJ1-2
V: TRBV19
size: once
DNA: TGTGCCAGTAGTATAGCCGGGACAGGGCATGGCTACACCTTC
CDR3: CASSIAGTGHGYTF

D: TRBD1
J: TRBJ1-2
V: TRBV15
size: NA
DNA: TGTGCCACCAGCCAGGGGGGGCGCGACTATGGCTACACCTTC
CDR3: CATSQGGRDYGYTF

D: TRBD2
J: TRBJ2-1
V: TRBV7-2
size: NA
DNA: TGTGCCAGCAGCTTAGCACCGGGACTAGCTCTTTATGAGCAGTTCTTC
CDR3: CASSLAPGLALYEQFF

D: TRBD1
J: TRBJ2-7
V: TRBV28
size: once
DNA: TGTGCCAGCAATACCCCCGGGACAGGGCATTCCCTTGCCTACGAGCAGTACTTC
CDR3: CASNTPGTGHSLAYEQYF

D: NA
J: TRBJ2-7
V: TRBV30
size: NA
DNA: TGTGCCTGGAGTGTAGTGGGGGTGTCGGGCGGAAGGGAGTACTTC
CDR3: CAWSVVGVSGGREYF

D: NA
J: TRBJ2-3
V: TRBV28
size: NA
DNA: TGTGCCAGCAGTACGGGACCAGATACGCAGTATTTT
CDR3: CASSTGPDTQYF

D: NA
J: TRBJ2-1
V: TRBV7-6
size: NA
DNA: TGTGCCAGCAGCTTAAAGGACCTTGAACCTTACAATGAGCAGTTCTTC
CDR3: CASSLKDLEPYNEQFF

D: NA
J: TRBJ2-2
V: TRBV19
size: NA
DNA: TGTGCCAGTAGTGGGGGGGCCGCCACGAACACCGGGGAGCTGTTTTTT
CDR3: CASSGGAATNTGELFF